Listed below are T cell receptor beta chains from one sample, sequenced in a study of cytomegalovirus exposure and HLA in healthy donors. Assay: immunoSEQ multiplex PCR; the TCRdb copy retains only in-frame clones and omits some. The table includes around 180,000 clones, about 80% detected once. Sequenced material: PBMCs. The origin of the receptors is a woman aged 18-29 years in good health and CMV-seropositive. Both conserved end residues are part of each CDR3. A D gene is named only where the DNA matches it firmly. Expanded clones are given a class, and other clones once, few, many or no size at all.

>TRBD1|TRBV25-1|TRBJ1-2|.
CASSGHVGTGAGYGYTF
TGTGCCAGCAGTGGCCACGTCGGGACAGGGGCTGGCTATGGCTACACCTTC
>.|TRBV13|TRBJ2-3|.
CASGDSNRGSSTDTQYF
TGTGCCAGCGGGGACTCTAACCGGGGGTCTAGCACAGATACGCAGTATTTT
>.|TRBV7-3|TRBJ2-2|.
CASSPGGNTGELFF
TGTGCCAGCAGCCCCGGGGGGAACACCGGGGAGCTGTTTTTT
>.|TRBV7-9|TRBJ2-1|.
CASIGAAYNEQFF
TGTGCCAGCATTGGGGCTGCCTACAATGAGCAGTTCTTC
>.|TRBV5-1|TRBJ1-2|.
CASREGLDGFGYTF
TGCGCCAGCAGGGAGGGTCTTGACGGTTTCGGCTACACCTTC
>.|TRBV20-1|TRBJ1-1|.
CSARGQSEAFF
TGCAGTGCTAGAGGGCAGTCGGAAGCTTTCTTT
>TRBD1|TRBV4-1|TRBJ2-2|.
CASSHNIGQGGYTGELFF
TGCGCCAGCAGCCATAACATCGGACAGGGGGGTTACACCGGGGAGCTGTTTTTT
>.|TRBV19|TRBJ1-1|once
CASSLLNTVGGYNTEAFF
TGTGCCAGTAGCCTTCTAAACACCGTGGGGGGATATAATACTGAAGCTTTCTTT
>TRBD2|TRBV2|TRBJ2-3|.
CASSEESGGETDTQYF
TGTGCCAGCAGTGAAGAGTCCGGGGGGGAGACAGATACGCAGTATTTT
>TRBD2|TRBV13|TRBJ2-5|.
CASSSTSLAGGQETQYF
TGTGCCAGCAGCTCCACTTCCTTAGCGGGGGGGCAAGAGACCCAGTACTTC
>TRBD1|TRBV4-1|TRBJ2-2|.
CASRGQGNTGELFF
TGCGCCAGCAGGGGACAGGGGAACACCGGGGAGCTGTTTTTT
>.|TRBV2|TRBJ2-5|.
CASPGTIPDRDQYF
TGTGCCAGCCCCGGAACTATCCCCGATCGTGACCAGTACTTC
>.|TRBV4-1|TRBJ1-1|few
CASSQGRGRDGRTFF
TGCGCCAGCAGCCAAGGGCGGGGGAGGGACGGGAGAACTTTCTTT
>TRBD2|TRBV6-1|TRBJ2-4|.
CASSARAGGSAKNIQYF
TGTGCCAGCAGTGCCCGGGCGGGGGGGTCGGCCAAAAACATTCAGTACTTC
>.|TRBV6-4|TRBJ2-3|few
CASSDRGSTDTQYF
TGTGCCAGCAGTGACAGAGGCAGCACAGATACGCAGTATTTT
>.|TRBV4-1|TRBJ2-3|.
CASRVGHDTDTQYF
TGCGCCAGCAGGGTCGGACACGACACAGATACGCAGTATTTT
>.|TRBV5-1|TRBJ1-2|.
CASSLGLQKDYGYTF
TGCGCCAGCAGCCTCGGACTTCAAAAGGACTATGGCTACACCTTC
>TRBD1|TRBV2|TRBJ2-1|.
CASSLDRGNEQFF
TGTGCCAGCAGTCTAGACAGGGGGAATGAGCAGTTCTTC
>TRBD1|TRBV11-2|TRBJ2-7|.
CASSWRDRGYEQYF
TGTGCCAGCAGCTGGAGGGACAGGGGCTACGAGCAGTACTTC
>.|TRBV4-1|TRBJ2-3|.
CASSQERGAGADTQYF
TGCGCCAGCAGCCAAGAGAGGGGGGCGGGAGCAGATACGCAGTATTTT
>.|TRBV19|TRBJ1-5|few
CASSIREMDQPQHF
TGTGCCAGTAGTATCAGGGAAATGGATCAGCCCCAGCATTTT
>.|TRBV6-1|TRBJ1-6|.
CASRPAGAVSPLHF
TGTGCCAGCAGGCCCGCAGGGGCGGTTTCACCCCTCCACTTT
>.|TRBV6-5|TRBJ1-1|.
CASRPSYLNTEAFF
TGTGCCAGCAGGCCCTCCTACTTGAACACTGAAGCTTTCTTT
>.|TRBV7-8|TRBJ1-2|.
CASSLERFRGQQTYGYTF
TGTGCCAGCAGCTTAGAACGGTTTAGGGGACAACAGACTTATGGCTACACCTTC
>TRBD2|TRBV6-1|TRBJ2-5|.
CASRRLQRGQETQYF
TGTGCCAGCCGACGTCTACAGCGGGGGCAAGAGACCCAGTACTTC
>.|TRBV11-3|TRBJ1-1|once
CASRAGTEAFF
TGTGCCAGCAGAGCAGGGACTGAAGCTTTCTTT
>.|TRBV6-6|TRBJ1-1|once
CASSYSKWSHTEAFF
TGTGCCAGCAGTTACTCGAAATGGAGCCACACTGAAGCTTTCTTT
>TRBD1|TRBV6-6|TRBJ1-2|once
CASTPTGANYGYTF
TGTGCCAGCACCCCGACAGGGGCTAACTATGGCTACACCTTC
>TRBD1|TRBV6-1|TRBJ1-6|.
CASADRAESPLHF
TGTGCCAGTGCGGACAGGGCCGAATCACCCCTCCACTTT
>.|TRBV12-5|TRBJ1-2|.
CASGLNTYRVRGRGYTF
TGTGCTAGTGGTTTGAATACTTACAGGGTGAGAGGTCGTGGCTACACCTTC
>.|TRBV7-2|TRBJ2-2|.
CASSLGQDAGELFF
TGTGCCAGCAGCTTAGGACAGGACGCCGGGGAGCTGTTTTTT
>TRBD2|TRBV9|TRBJ2-7|.
CASSEAGGSSYEQYF
TGTGCCAGCAGTGAAGCGGGGGGCAGCTCCTACGAGCAGTACTTC
>.|TRBV30|TRBJ1-1|.
CAWSRDFTTEAFF
TGTGCCTGGAGTCGGGACTTTACCACTGAAGCTTTCTTT
>.|TRBV20-1|TRBJ2-3|.
CSVLSADTQYF
TGCAGTGTCCTATCGGCAGATACGCAGTATTTT
>.|TRBV6-5|TRBJ1-1|.
CASSISGAHTEAFF
TGTGCCAGCAGTATTTCAGGGGCGCACACTGAAGCTTTCTTT
>.|TRBV5-4|TRBJ1-2|.
CAGSLVLGDYGYTF
TGTGCCGGCAGCCTGGTCCTGGGAGACTATGGCTACACCTTC